One sample yielded the 14 T cell receptor beta chains listed below, sequenced in a study of sequential checkpoint blockade in melanoma. Measured with immunoSEQ multiplex PCR; TCRdb has only the in-frame clones, and not every one. The sample has about 21,000 clones; roughly 82% are singletons. Treatment: randomized to nivolumab then ipilimumab (arm A) or the reverse (arm B). This sample comprised CD8+ T cells sorted from blood (inferred from file names), obtained from a patient given nivolumab and ipilimumab in sequence. The receptors shown here come from a human donor with melanoma.

The genes are TRBV7-9 and TRBJ1-4; D might be TRBD1 (5 bases). CDR1 and CDR2 (germline): SEHNR, FQNEAQ (reference sequence). There are 14 residues in the CDR3. V shed 5 bases and J shed 8 bases, with 15 bases lying between them. CDR3 sequence (DNA): TGTGCCAGCAGCGGAGAGGTCCCAGGGGAAAAACTGTTTTTT. It yields the protein CASSGEVPGEKLFF.

The chain employs TRBV6-5 and TRBJ2-1; 10 bases map to TRBD1. The CDR3 extends over 15 amino acids. V was clipped by 5 bases and J by 4 bases; unmatched bases: 5. The germline gives CDR1 MNHEY, CDR2 SVGAGI. The CDR3 region is CASSRDRGRYNEQFF. The CDR3 nucleotides read TGTGCCAGCAGTCGGGACAGGGGAAGATACAATGAGCAGTTCTTC.

The rearrangement links TRBV6-5 to TRBJ2-3; 7 bases fit TRBD2. V lost 4 bases, J lost 5 bases, and 9 bases stayed unmatched. Germline V gene data show CDR1 as MNHEY and CDR2 as SVGAGI. This CDR3 spans 15 amino acids. Written as DNA, the CDR3 is TGTGCCAGCAGTTTTGGGGCGGGGGTTCTAGATACGCAGTATTTT. Amino acid sequence: CASSFGAGVLDTQYF.

The chain employs TRBV5-1 and TRBJ2-1; 9 nucleotides match TRBD2. After removal of 1 base from V and 4 bases from J, the junction contained 9 bases not matched to a gene. The length of the CDR3 is 17 residues. The germline V gene encodes CDR1 SGHRS and CDR2 YFSETQ. CDR3 coding DNA: TGCGCCAGCAGCTTGCTGGCGGGGGGGCCGGGGTACAATGAGCAGTTCTTC. Translation gives CASSLLAGGPGYNEQFF.

The chain employs TRBV2 and TRBJ2-3, with 7 bases matching TRBD2. In germline, CDR1 is SNHLY, CDR2 FYNNEI. This CDR3 contains 16 residues. V lost 1 base, J lost 0 bases, and 4 bases stayed unmatched. CDR3 region: CASSEVGLESTDTQYF. The DNA of the CDR3 is TGTGCCAGCAGTGAAGTTGGACTAGAGAGCACAGATACGCAGTATTTT.

This clone has only a few counts. The chain couples TRBV5-6 to TRBJ1-1; possible D gene TRBD1, 6 bases. CDR3 length: 17 amino acids. V lost 3 bases, J lost 4 bases, and 22 bases lay in between. From germline, CDR1 is SGHDT and CDR2 YYEEEE. CDR3 residues: CASSYSTITGMGTEAFF. The CDR3 region has the DNA TGTGCCAGCAGCTACTCGACTATAACAGGGATGGGCACTGAAGCTTTCTTT.

The genes are TRBV19 and TRBJ1-5; TRBD1 might be the D (6 bases). The CDR3 runs to 14 residues. The ends were cut back, 8 bases at V and 1 base at J, with 12 bases in the middle. Germline V gene lookup returns CDR1 LNHDA and CDR2 SQIVND (reference sequence). CDR3 protein: CASLNRESNQPQHF. The CDR3 DNA is TGTGCCAGTTTAAACAGGGAAAGCAATCAGCCCCAGCATTTT. The full variable domain, with the rest looked up from reference TRBV19 and TRBJ1-5, is DGGITQSPKYLFRKEGQNVTLSCEQNLNHDAMYWYRQDPGQGLRLIYYSQIVNDFQKGDIAEGYSVSREKKESFPLTVTSAQKNPTAFYLCASLNRESNQPQHFGDGTRLSIL.

This rearrangement joins TRBV6-5 to TRBJ2-1, with D unresolved. The ends were cut back, 0 bases at V and 2 bases at J, with 5 bases in the middle. The CDR3 sequence is 14 residues long. Per germline, CDR1 MNHEY and CDR2 SVGAGI. Here the CDR3 DNA reads TGTGCCAGCAGTTACTCGGGCCCCTACAATGAGCAGTTCTTC. The encoded protein is CASSYSGPYNEQFF.

This clone is termed medium-sized (0.01 to 0.1%). The chain combines TRBV19 with TRBJ1-3, with a weak D call TRBD1 (6 bases). V lost 1 base and J 0 bases, leaving 13 bases between the germline ends. CDR1 LNHDA and CDR2 SQIVND come from the germline V gene (reference sequence). The CDR3 sequence is 17 residues long. CDR3: CASSIADRRNSGNTIYF. The CDR3 DNA follows: TGTGCCAGTAGTATAGCCGACAGGCGCAACTCTGGAAACACCATATATTTT.

The chain is built from TRBV7-8 and TRBJ1-5; maybe TRBD1 (6 bases). The germline gives CDR1 SGHVS, CDR2 FQNEAQ. Trimming pared 5 bases from V and 0 bases from J, leaving 11 bases between. The CDR3 contains 15 residues. Here the CDR3 DNA reads TGTGCCAGCAGCATTAGACAGGATAGCAATCAGCCCCAGCATTTT. It yields the protein CASSIRQDSNQPQHF.

V gene TRBV7-9 combines with J gene TRBJ2-1; TRBD2 is a possible D gene (5 bases). Trimming left V 1 base short and J 12 bases short, with 16 bases between. The CDR3 is 14 amino acids. The V gene's germline CDR1 is SEHNR and CDR2 FQNEAQ (reference sequence). In DNA, the CDR3 is TGTGCCAGCAGCTTAGAAGAGTCTCGGGGAAGGCAGTTCTTC. This codes for CASSLEESRGRQFF.

The rearrangement joins TRBV5-6 to TRBJ2-3; 12 bases fit TRBD2. Trimming removed 1 base from V and 2 bases from J; junction bases left unmatched: 11. CDR1 is SGHDT and CDR2 is YYEEEE in the germline V gene. The length of the CDR3 is 19 residues. CDR3 coding DNA: TGTGCCAGCAGCTTGAGGCCCTTCCTAGCGGGGGGGACCACAGATACGCAGTATTTT. It translates to CASSLRPFLAGGTTDTQYF. Looking up the rest from reference TRBV5-6 and TRBJ2-3 gives the full variable domain: DAGVTQSPTHLIKTRGQQVTLRCSPKSGHDTVSWYQQALGQGPQFIFQYYEEEERQRGNFPDRFSGHQFPNYSSELNVNALLLGDSALYLCASSLRPFLAGGTTDTQYFGPGTRLTVL.

This clone was counted once. The chain uses TRBV27 and TRBJ2-5; 13 nucleotides agree with TRBD2. The CDR3 consists of 15 residues. With 5 bases clipped from V and 6 bases from J, the junction kept 6 bases outside the gene matches. CDR1 and CDR2 (germline): MNHEY, SMNVEV (reference sequence). CDR3 protein: CASSRTSGGLKTQYF. The CDR3 DNA sequence: TGTGCCAGCAGTAGGACTAGCGGGGGTTTAAAGACCCAGTACTTC.

Regarding this clone: Other DNA sequences in the same sample also yield this CDR3. This sequence joins TRBV5-4 and TRBJ2-2; D is uncertain. With 4 bases removed from V and 1 base from J, the gap between germline ends came to 11 bases. The CDR3 has 15 residues. Germline V CDR1 and CDR2: SGHNT, YYREEE (reference sequence). CDR3 amino acids: CASSLAGGNTGELFF. CDR3 nucleotide sequence: TGTGCCAGCAGCCTGGCCGGCGGGAACACCGGGGAGCTGTTTTTT.